Here is one T cell receptor (beta chain) with its context. This clonotype was detected ten times or more. Its specific antigen is unknown. No base qualities exist here, and no much larger clone lies one base off it. The CDR3 sequence holds 17 residues, the cysteine and phenylalanine included. Only the CDR3 region is kept as DNA, spanning 51 bases read in frame from base 1. The germline V gene supplies CDR1 SGHTA and CDR2 FQGNSA. V and J are trimmed by 3 bases and 0 bases, and the gene matches miss 1 base of the junction. This sample stems from a study of T cell repertoires in cytomegalovirus infection (dated by TCRdb to about 2019). Concerning the study at large: Donor HLA type was relevant to the analysis, as public TCR beta signatures indicated carriage of CMV infection together with the matching HLA type. Here is what the overall study found, with its caveats: The ex vivo response was dominated by HLA-C-restricted CMV-specific TCR beta clonotypes, which also provided the single most frequent clonotype in two of eight donors. Cumulative frequency of public TCR beta family members discriminated carriers of CMV infection plus the relevant HLA type in this cohort and an independent roughly 330-donor cohort.

Sequencing was carried out with an Illumina HiSeq 1500. TCRdb applied fastp at Q25 and MiXCR to the public reads, then kept only in-frame beta chains. For every CDR3 protein sequence, its rows merge into one entry that carries the most common genes and DNA. The sample table contains 200,000 to 300,000 distinct CDR3 sequences; only one count was recorded for 8% to 9.5% of them. About 14% of the sample is held by the ten biggest clonotypes. This receptor was identified in a human donor in good health (CMV status not recorded). Some clones in this sample may be carry-over from other donors' samples. The V and J genes are TRBV7-2 and TRBJ2-5; TRBD2 fits 16 bases in the junction. The sequencing input was PBMCs. The bases are TGTGCCAGCAGCTTGGGACTAGCGGGAGGGGACCAAGAGACCCAGTACTTC. The resulting protein is CASSLGLAGGDQETQYF.